This T cell receptor beta chain came from a study of cytomegalovirus exposure and HLA in healthy donors. Study-wide context: The roughly 110 validation repertoires were reported in a later analysis to have been generated on the same platform as the approximately 700 first-cohort repertoires.

This table comes from immunoSEQ multiplex PCR, and its TCRdb copy is limited to in-frame clones, with some not included. In the table there are roughly 120,000 clones, about 83% of which are singletons. CDR3 length: 14 residues. V gave up 3 bases and J gave up 4 bases; unmatched junction bases: 3. Germline CDR1 SGHTA, CDR2 FQGNSA. This chain connects TRBV7-2 to TRBJ1-2, with TRBD1 identical over 9 bases. Sequenced material: PBMCs. This clonotype was sampled from a woman in her twenties or thirties in good health and CMV-seronegative. As DNA, the CDR3 is TGTGCCAGCAGCTTCGGACAGGGGATCTATGGCTACACCTTC. This translates into CASSFGQGIYGYTF.